This paragraph reports one T cell receptor beta chain. What it binds is unknown. CDR1 is MDHEN and CDR2 is SYDVKM in the germline V gene. J lost 5 bases, V lost 4 bases, and 7 bases had no gene match. The CDR3 runs 16 residues. No patient escaped relapse after autologous stem cell transplantation, and brentuximab vedotin exposure varied. This sample was included in a study of PD-1 blockade in classical Hodgkin lymphoma. Study-level results: At baseline, newly diagnosed patients reportedly showed less TCR diversity than healthy donors. Possible causes of repertoire differences, disease activity or prior therapy, remain undefined.

Method: immunoSEQ multiplex PCR; TCRdb's copy keeps in-frame clones and lacks some. In the table there are nearly 60,000 clones, 85% to 95% of which are singletons. The source is a human donor with classical Hodgkin lymphoma. The J gene is TRBJ1-5, the V gene TRBV28; 11 nucleotides agree with TRBD1. The input for sequencing was peripheral blood mononuclear cells (PBMCs), taken before the second cycle of nivolumab. The CDR3, as DNA: TGTGCCAGCAGTTCGCCCCCGGGACAGGGGGATCAGCCCCAGCATTTT. Protein: CASSSPPGQGDQPQHF.